The T cell receptor beta chain described here comes from a study of blood T cell repertoires in COVID-19. Looking at the study overall: PBMCs, B-cell-depleted T cells, or T cells provided the cDNA or gDNA that made up the material.

In the authors' workflow: Amplification of reference gene primers provided the estimated nucleated cell counts. TCRdb keeps only in-frame clones here, not all; method: immunoSEQ multiplex PCR. The V and J calls and clone size are taken from that table; D and trimming were inferred from the DNA. The sample shows roughly 32,000 clones, around nine tenths of them seen only once. This clone is a singleton in its sample. CDR1 and CDR2 (germline): MNHEY, SVGAGI. With 5 bases clipped from V and 2 bases from J, the junction kept 3 bases outside the gene matches. The CDR3 has 13 residues. The V gene is TRBV6-5, the J gene TRBJ2-7; 7 bases fit TRBD1. This TCR came from a human donor in a cohort sampled during active COVID-19. Sequencing was done on a sample of peripheral blood. The CDR3 region has the DNA TGTGCCAGCAGTCGCGACAGGGCCTACGAGCAGTACTTC. This encodes CASSRDRAYEQYF.